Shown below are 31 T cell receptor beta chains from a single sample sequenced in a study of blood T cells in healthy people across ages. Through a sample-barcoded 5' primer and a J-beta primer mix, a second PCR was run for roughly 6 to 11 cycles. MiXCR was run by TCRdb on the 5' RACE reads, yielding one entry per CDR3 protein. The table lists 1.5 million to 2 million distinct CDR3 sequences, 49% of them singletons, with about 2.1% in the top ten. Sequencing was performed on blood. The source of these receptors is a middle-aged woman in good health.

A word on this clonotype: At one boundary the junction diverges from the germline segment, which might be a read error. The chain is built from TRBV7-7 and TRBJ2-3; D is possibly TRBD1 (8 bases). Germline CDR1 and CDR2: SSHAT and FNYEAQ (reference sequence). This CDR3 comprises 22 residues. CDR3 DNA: TGTGCTAGCAGCTACCGAGACAGGGGTTCGCCTTATAGCGGGCGAAGCACAGATACGCAGTATTTT. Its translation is CASSYRDRGSPYSGRSTDTQYF.

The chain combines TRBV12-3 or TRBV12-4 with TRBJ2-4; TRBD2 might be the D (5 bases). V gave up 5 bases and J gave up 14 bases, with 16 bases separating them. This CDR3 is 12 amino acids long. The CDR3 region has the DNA TGTGCCAGCAGTCCGAATGGACTTGAAGAGTACTTC. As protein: CASSPNGLEEYF.

This CDR3 reads CASSQAPGQGAANTGELFF. The CDR3 DNA sequence: TGCGCCAGCAGCCAAGCACCGGGACAGGGGGCAGCGAACACCGGGGAGCTGTTTTTT. V gene TRBV4-1 combines with J gene TRBJ2-2, with 12 bases matching TRBD1. CDR1 is MGHRA and CDR2 is YSYEKL in the germline V gene. The CDR3 covers 19 residues. V lost 1 base to trimming and J lost 0 bases; unmatched junction nucleotides: 6.

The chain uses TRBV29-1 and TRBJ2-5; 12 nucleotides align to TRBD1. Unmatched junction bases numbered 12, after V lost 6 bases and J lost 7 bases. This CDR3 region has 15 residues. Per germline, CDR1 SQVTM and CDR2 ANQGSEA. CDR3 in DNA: TGCAGCGTCAAACACGGGACAGGGGGCGGTGGGACCCAGTACTTC. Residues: CSVKHGTGGGGTQYF.

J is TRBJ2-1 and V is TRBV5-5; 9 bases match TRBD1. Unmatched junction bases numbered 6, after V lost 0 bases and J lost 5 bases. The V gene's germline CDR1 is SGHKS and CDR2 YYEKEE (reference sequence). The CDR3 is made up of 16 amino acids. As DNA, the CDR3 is TGTGCCAGCAGCTTGGCCGCTGGACAGGGGAACAATGAGCAGTTCTTC. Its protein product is CASSLAAGQGNNEQFF.

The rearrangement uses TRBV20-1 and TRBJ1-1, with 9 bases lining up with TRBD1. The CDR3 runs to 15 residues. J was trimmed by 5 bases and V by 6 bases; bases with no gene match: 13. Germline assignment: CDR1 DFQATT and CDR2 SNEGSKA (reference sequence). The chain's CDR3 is CSADRGFGFRTEAFF. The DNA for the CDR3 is TGCAGTGCGGACAGGGGTTTTGGATTTCGTACTGAAGCTTTCTTT.

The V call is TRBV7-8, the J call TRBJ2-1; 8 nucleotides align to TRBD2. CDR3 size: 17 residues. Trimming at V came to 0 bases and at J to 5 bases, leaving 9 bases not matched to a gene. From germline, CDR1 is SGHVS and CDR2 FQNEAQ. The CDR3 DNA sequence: TGTGCCAGCAGCTTAGCGGTGGTAGCGGGGATCAACAATGAGCAGTTCTTC. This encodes CASSLAVVAGINNEQFF.

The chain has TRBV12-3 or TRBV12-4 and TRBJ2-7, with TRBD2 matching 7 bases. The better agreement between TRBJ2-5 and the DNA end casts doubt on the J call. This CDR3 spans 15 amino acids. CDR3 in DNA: TGTGCCAGCAGTTCTCGGGCCAGCGGGGTGGCGACCCAGTACTTC. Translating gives CASSSRASGVATQYF.

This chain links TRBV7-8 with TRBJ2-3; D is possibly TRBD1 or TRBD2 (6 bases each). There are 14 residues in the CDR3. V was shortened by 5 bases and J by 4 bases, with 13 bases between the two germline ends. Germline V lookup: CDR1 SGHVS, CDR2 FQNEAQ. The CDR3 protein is CASSVRRGPDTQYF. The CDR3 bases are TGTGCCAGCAGCGTAAGACGGGGGCCAGATACGCAGTATTTT.

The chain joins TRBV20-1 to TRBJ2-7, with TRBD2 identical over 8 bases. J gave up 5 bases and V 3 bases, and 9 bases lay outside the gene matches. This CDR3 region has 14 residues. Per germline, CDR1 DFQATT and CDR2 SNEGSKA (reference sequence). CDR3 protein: CSASSAGGSNEQYF. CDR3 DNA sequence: TGCAGTGCTAGTTCCGCGGGAGGAAGCAACGAGCAGTACTTC.

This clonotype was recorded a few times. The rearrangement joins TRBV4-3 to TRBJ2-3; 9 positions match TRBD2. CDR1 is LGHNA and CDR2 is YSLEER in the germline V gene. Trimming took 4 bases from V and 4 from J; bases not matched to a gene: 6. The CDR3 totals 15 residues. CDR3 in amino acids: CASSRTRGGADTQYF. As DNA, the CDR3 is TGCGCCAGCAGCCGGACCCGCGGGGGGGCAGATACGCAGTATTTT.

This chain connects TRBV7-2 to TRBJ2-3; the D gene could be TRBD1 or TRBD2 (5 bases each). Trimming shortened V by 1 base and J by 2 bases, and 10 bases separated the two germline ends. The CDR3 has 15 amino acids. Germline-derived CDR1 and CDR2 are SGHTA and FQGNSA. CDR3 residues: CASSLDGTFTDTQYF. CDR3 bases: TGTGCCAGCAGCTTAGATGGGACCTTCACAGATACGCAGTATTTT.

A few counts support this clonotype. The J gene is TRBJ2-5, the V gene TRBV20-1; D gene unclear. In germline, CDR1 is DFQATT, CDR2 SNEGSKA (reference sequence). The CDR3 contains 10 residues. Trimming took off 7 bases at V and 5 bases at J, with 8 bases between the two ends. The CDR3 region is CSERKETQYF. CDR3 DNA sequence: TGCAGTGAGAGGAAGGAGACCCAGTACTTC.

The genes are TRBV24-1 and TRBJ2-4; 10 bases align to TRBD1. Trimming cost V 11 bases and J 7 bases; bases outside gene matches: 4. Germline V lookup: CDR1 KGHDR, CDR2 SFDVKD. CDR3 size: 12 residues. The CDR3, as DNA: TGTGCCATCGAGGACAGGGGGAACATTCAGTACTTC. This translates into CAIEDRGNIQYF.

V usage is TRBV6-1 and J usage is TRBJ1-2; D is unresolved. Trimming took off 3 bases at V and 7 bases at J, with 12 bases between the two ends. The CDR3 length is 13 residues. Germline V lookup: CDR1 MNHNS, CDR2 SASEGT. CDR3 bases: TGTGCCAGCAGTGACCTGGGGTTAGGTGGCTACACCTTC. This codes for CASSDLGLGGYTF.

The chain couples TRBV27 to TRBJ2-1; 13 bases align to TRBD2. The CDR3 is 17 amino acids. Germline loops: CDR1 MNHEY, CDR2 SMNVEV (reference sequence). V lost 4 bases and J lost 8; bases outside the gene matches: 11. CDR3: CASSSTSGGAVLDEQFF. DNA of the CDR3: TGTGCCAGCAGTTCTACTAGCGGGGGGGCCGTTTTGGATGAGCAGTTCTTC.

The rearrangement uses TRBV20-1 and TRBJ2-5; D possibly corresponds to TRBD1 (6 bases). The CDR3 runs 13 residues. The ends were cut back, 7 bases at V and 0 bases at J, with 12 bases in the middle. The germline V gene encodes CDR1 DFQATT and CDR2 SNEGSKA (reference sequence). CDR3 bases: TGCAGTGTCTGGACAGAAAACCAAGAGACCCAGTACTTC. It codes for CSVWTENQETQYF.

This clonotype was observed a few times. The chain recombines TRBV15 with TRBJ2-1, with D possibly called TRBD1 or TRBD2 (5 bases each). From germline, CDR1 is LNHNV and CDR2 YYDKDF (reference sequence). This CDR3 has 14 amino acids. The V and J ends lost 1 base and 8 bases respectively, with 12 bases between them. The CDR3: CATSRAGGVYEQFF. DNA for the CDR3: TGTGCCACCAGCAGAGCTGGGGGTGTATATGAGCAGTTCTTC.

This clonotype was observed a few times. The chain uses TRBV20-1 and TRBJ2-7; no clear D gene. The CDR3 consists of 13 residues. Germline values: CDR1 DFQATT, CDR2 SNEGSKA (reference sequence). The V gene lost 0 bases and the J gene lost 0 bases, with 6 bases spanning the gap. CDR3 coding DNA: TGCAGTGCTAGAGACTTATACTCCTACGAGCAGTACTTC. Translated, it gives CSARDLYSYEQYF.

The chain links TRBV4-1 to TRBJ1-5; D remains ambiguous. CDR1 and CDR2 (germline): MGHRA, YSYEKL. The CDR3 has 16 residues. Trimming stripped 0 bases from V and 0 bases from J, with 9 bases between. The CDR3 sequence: CASSQEVIDSNQPQHF. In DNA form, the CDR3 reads TGCGCCAGCAGCCAAGAGGTGATCGATAGCAATCAGCCCCAGCATTTT.

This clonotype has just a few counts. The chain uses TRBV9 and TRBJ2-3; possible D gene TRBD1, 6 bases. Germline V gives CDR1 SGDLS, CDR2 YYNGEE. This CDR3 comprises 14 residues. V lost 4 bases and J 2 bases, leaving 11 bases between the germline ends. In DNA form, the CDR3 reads TGTGCCAGCAGCATACGGACAGACACAGATACGCAGTATTTT. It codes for CASSIRTDTDTQYF.

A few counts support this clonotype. CDR3 sequence reads: CASSRSGIGGEKLFF. CDR3 sequence (DNA): TGTGCCAGCAGTCGTTCCGGGATTGGGGGTGAAAAACTGTTTTTT. The J gene is TRBJ1-4, the V gene TRBV6-5, with D perhaps TRBD1 (5 bases). The germline V gene encodes CDR1 MNHEY and CDR2 SVGAGI. The CDR3 covers 15 residues. With 5 bases removed from V and 7 bases from J, the gap between germline ends came to 17 bases.

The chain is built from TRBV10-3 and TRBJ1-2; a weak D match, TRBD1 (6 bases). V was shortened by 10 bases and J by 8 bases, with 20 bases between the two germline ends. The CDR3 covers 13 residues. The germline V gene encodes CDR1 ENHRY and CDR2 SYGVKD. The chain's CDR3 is CATGGAVSGGYTF. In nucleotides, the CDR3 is TGTGCCACGGGGGGGGCAGTCTCGGGAGGCTACACCTTC.

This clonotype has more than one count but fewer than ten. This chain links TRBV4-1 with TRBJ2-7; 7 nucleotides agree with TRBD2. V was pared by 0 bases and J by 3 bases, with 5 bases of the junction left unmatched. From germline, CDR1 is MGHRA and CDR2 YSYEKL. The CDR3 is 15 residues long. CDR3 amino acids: CASSQDREGYYEQYF. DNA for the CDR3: TGCGCCAGCAGCCAAGATAGGGAGGGGTACTACGAGCAGTACTTC.

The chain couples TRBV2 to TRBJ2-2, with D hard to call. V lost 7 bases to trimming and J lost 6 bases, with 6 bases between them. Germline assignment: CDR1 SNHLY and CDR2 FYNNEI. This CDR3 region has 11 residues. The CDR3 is CASMAPGELFF. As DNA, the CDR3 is TGTGCCAGCATGGCTCCCGGGGAGCTGTTTTTT.

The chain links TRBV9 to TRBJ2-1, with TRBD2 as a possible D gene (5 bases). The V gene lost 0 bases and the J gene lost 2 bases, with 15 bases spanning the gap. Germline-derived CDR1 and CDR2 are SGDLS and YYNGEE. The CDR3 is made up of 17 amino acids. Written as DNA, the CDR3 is TGTGCCAGCAGCGTAGAGTTCGGGGAAAGAGCCTACAATGAGCAGTTCTTC. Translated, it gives CASSVEFGERAYNEQFF. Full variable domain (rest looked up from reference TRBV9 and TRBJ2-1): DSGVTQTPKHLITATGQRVTLRCSPRSGDLSVYWYQQSLDQGLQFLIQYYNGEERAKGNILERFSAQQFPDLHSELNLSSLELGDSALYFCASSVEFGERAYNEQFFGPGTRLTVL.

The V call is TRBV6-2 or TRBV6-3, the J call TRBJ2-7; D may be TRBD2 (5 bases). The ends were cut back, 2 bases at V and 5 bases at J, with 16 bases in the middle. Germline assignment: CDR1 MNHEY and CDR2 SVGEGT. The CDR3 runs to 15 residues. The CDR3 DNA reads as TGTGCCAGCAGTTACGGGCTAGCTGGTTCGAACGAGCAGTACTTC. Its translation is CASSYGLAGSNEQYF.

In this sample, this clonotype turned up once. The CDR3 coding sequence is TGTGCCAGCAGTCCAAGACAGGTGAATACAGATACGCAGTATTTT. It encodes CASSPRQVNTDTQYF. The rearrangement links TRBV12-3 or TRBV12-4 to TRBJ2-3; maybe TRBD1 (6 bases). V shed 5 bases and J shed 3 bases, with 15 bases lying between them. The CDR3 contains 15 residues.

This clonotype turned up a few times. Here the CDR3 reads CASSSRSLGEQFF. The CDR3 nucleotides read TGTGCCAGCAGTTCTCGATCGCTCGGTGAGCAGTTCTTC. This chain joins TRBV12-3 or TRBV12-4 and TRBJ2-1; D is unresolved. This CDR3 has 13 amino acids. V was shortened by 4 bases and J by 9 bases, with 13 bases between the two germline ends.

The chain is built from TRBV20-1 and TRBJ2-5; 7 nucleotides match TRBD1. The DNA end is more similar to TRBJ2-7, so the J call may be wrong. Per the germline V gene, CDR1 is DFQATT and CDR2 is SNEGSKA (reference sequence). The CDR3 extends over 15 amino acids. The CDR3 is CSARDTTGLDYEQYF. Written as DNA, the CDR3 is TGCAGTGCTAGGGACACGACAGGGTTGGACTACGAGCAGTACTTC.

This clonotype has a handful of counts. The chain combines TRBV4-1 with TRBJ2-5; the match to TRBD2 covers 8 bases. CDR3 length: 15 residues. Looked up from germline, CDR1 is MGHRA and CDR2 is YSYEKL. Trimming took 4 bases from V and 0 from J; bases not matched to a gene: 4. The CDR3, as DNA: TGCGCCAGCAGCCGGTCGCGGGGGGACCAAGAGACCCAGTACTTC. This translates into CASSRSRGDQETQYF.